This TCR beta chain was observed in a study of regulatory T cells in long-lasting Graves disease. The time point denotes: newly diagnosed GD, antithyroid drugs for less than 3 months. Extracted PBMC RNA gave rise to the TCR library. Arm-PCR of CDR3 regions and iRepertoire HTBI primers were the basis on which TCR beta libraries were built. TCRdb reprocessed the multiplex PCR reads with MiXCR, giving one entry per CDR3 protein. The table includes 350,000 to 450,000 distinct CDR3 sequences, around 14% detected once. V shed 0 bases and J shed 2 bases, with 8 bases lying between them. This CDR3 contains 14 residues. Looked up from germline, CDR1 is SGHDT and CDR2 is YYEEEE. This clonotype was detected many times. These data were also reused for a study on T cells in Graves' hyperthyroidism and ophthalmopathy. As that study records: Ophthalmopathy prediction by the model preceded onset by a median about 6.3 months.

This clonotype originated in a young woman with Graves disease. The sample in question was peripheral blood mononuclear cells (PBMCs), obtained at new diagnosis, from a patient treated with antithyroid drugs. The chain couples TRBV5-6 to TRBJ2-5; the D gene is possibly TRBD2 (5 bases). CDR3 in DNA: TGTGCCAGCAGCTTGGGAGCGGAGCAAGAGACCCAGTACTTC. Protein product: CASSLGAEQETQYF.